This TCR beta chain was identified during a study of blood T cells in healthy people across ages (dated by TCRdb to the mid-2010s). Regarding the research as a whole: Template switching captured roughly one uniquely barcoded TCR beta cDNA molecule per two T cells in model experiments. For two donors (one aged 18 to 29 and one aged 80 or older), the study analyzed two additional independent replicas of 1 million unique cDNA reads from the same blood draw. The donors were split into four age groups: young (average 16 years), middle-aged (39), aged (approximately 59) and long-lived (about 82). To avoid experimental bias, donors of different ages were distributed randomly across sequencing lanes. The study measured age-related changes in TCR beta repertoire diversity using deep sequencing normalized with unique cDNA molecular identifiers.

The approximately 41 donors, aged roughly 6 to 95 years, were systemically healthy Caucasian individuals from Russia. Each donor gave about 11 milliliters of peripheral blood, drawn into EDTA-treated Vacutainer tubes. Ficoll-Paque density-gradient centrifugation was used to isolate PBMCs, with at least 6.5 million per sample. Trizol reagent was used to extract total RNA from the PBMCs, yielding at least 5 micrograms per sample. Naive CD45RAhigh/CD27high T cell percentages were measured by flow cytometry on a PBMC aliquot from every donor. Library method: 5' RACE. Sequencing took place on an Illumina HiSeq 2500. The second PCR ran for roughly 7 to 11 cycles and used a J-beta primer mix along with a sample-barcoded 5' primer. A unique molecular identifier was introduced onto each TCR beta cDNA molecule by a template-switch 5' adaptor carrying 12 random nucleotides. At least 3 million CDR3-containing paired-end reads were obtained from each sample. The Mint cDNA synthesis kit, primed by a TRBC-specific oligonucleotide, was used to synthesize first-strand cDNA from all RNA. Following uracil-DNA glycosylase treatment, all cDNA underwent a first 18-cycle PCR with the universal primers M1SS and BC2_uni_R. The authors' analysis ran thus. Each sample was normalized by randomly selecting 1 million high-quality reads, each carrying a distinct molecular identifier. Instead of being binned into consensus sequences, reads that shared molecular identifiers were thrown out. CDR3 identification, clonotype clustering and error correction used MiTCR with a Q25 quality threshold and the strictest error-elimination algorithm. A nonparametric unseen species model with Euler transformation was used to estimate lower-bound total TCR beta diversity. Clones were called with MiXCR by TCRdb after fastp trimmed the public reads at Q25, and only in-frame beta chains were retained. One record per CDR3 amino acid sequence lists the most common genes and DNA. TCRdb, not the authors, supplied the V and J calls. This sample comprises some 1.4 million distinct CDR3 sequences, around 39% of them detected only once. Roughly 7.9% of the sample rests with the top ten.

As regards this clonotype: Its binding antigen is unknown. Mismatch with germline at one junction end may stem from a read error.

Here is what the overall study found, with its caveats: Because donor CMV infection status was unknown, age-related changes in expanded clonotypes were potentially confounded. There was a strong correlation between observed TCR beta diversity and the percentage of naive T cells measured by flow cytometry. Since profiling was done on bulk unsorted PBMCs, naive and antigen-experienced compartments could not be conclusively compared. Compared with the aged group, the long-lived group had more naive CD4+ T cells, fewer expanded clones and increased TCR diversity, suggesting age selection. As age increased, observed TCR beta diversity per million T cells dropped in a roughly linear way, and a significant reduction was already evident by age about 40. Estimates of total diversity from one million sequenced T cells were regarded as lower bounds and underestimates.

The CDR3 measures 15 amino acids from cysteine to phenylalanine. Only the CDR3 region is kept as DNA, spanning 45 bases read in frame from base 1. The receptor chain draws on TRBV12-3 or TRBV12-4 and TRBJ1-6, and TRBD1 may be the D gene, going by 5 matching bases. Sequenced input: blood. The TCR comes from a woman aged 18 to 35 in good health. For the CDR3, the sequence is CASSFFGQGDSPFHF. The nucleotide sequence is given as TGTGCCAGCAGTTTCTTTGGGCAGGGCGATTCACCCTTCCACTTT.